This T cell receptor beta chain was retrieved from a study of CD4 T cells in relation to SARS-CoV-2 and coronaviruses. About this clone: Its antigen is still unknown.

General observations from the study: In around two thirds of donors, memory CD4+ clonotypes crossrecognized SARS-CoV-2 and at least one common cold coronavirus spike.

TCRdb keeps only in-frame clones here, not all; method: immunoSEQ multiplex PCR. The profile covers some 20,000 clones, with roughly 80% appearing a single time and roughly 19% taken by the ten largest. The unexposed donors gave CD4+ T cells in about 2011-2019, prior to COVID-19. After more than eight days of culture, CD4+ T cells were isolated. The CDR3 runs to 12 residues. Trimming took off 3 bases at V and 6 bases at J, with 5 bases between the two ends. Germline-derived CDR1 and CDR2 are SEHNR and FQNEAQ (reference sequence). The receptor was derived from a human donor in good health. The sample consisted of CD4+ T cells from PBMCs, cultured in vitro. The V gene is TRBV7-9, the J gene TRBJ2-2; no clear D. CDR3 sequence (DNA): TGTGCCAGCAGCTTGTCTGCCGGGGAGCTGTTTTTT. It specifies CASSLSAGELFF.